Each of the 25 T cell receptor beta chains below was sequenced from the same sample in a study of CD8 T cells in ankylosing spondylitis. The study, taken as a whole, reports: For ankylosing spondylitis blood, a TCR beta motif of eight or nine highly homologous variants appeared characteristic.

TCRdb re-analysed the 5' RACE reads in MiXCR, keeping a single row per CDR3 protein. The table has under 950,000 distinct CDR3 sequences, 15% to 20% seen once. Their antigen targets remain unknown. Sequencing was done on a sample of blood, either unsorted or a sorted T cell fraction (not recorded which). All receptors derive from a male donor with ankylosing spondylitis.

The gene calls are TRBV4-1 and TRBJ2-5; D uncertain. Germline CDR1 and CDR2: MGHRA and YSYEKL. This CDR3 comprises 15 residues. V was cut by 0 bases and J by 0 bases, with 8 bases left in between. As DNA, the CDR3 is TGCGCCAGCAGCCAAGATCAAATGGACCAAGAGACCCAGTACTTC. Its protein product is CASSQDQMDQETQYF.

The genes are TRBV4-1 and TRBJ2-2; D is uncertain. The germline V gene has CDR1 MGHRA and CDR2 YSYEKL. V lost 2 bases and J lost 4, with 5 bases in between. The CDR3 covers 13 residues. The CDR3 DNA reads TGCGCCAGCAGCCAACAAGTCACCGGGGAGCTGTTTTTT. Its translation: CASSQQVTGELFF.

This rearrangement joins TRBV6-2 or TRBV6-3 to TRBJ2-7, with D possibly TRBD2 on 6 matching bases. The CDR3 length is 14 residues. The germline V and J ends were trimmed by 5 bases and 2 bases, with 13 bases remaining between them. Germline-derived CDR1 and CDR2 are MNHEY and SVGEGT. CDR3 nucleotide sequence: TGTGCCAGCAGTCGGGACTTCTCCCCCTACGAGCAGTACTTC. This encodes CASSRDFSPYEQYF.

A single count supports this clonotype. The chain joins TRBV6-2 or TRBV6-3 to TRBJ2-7; D may correspond to TRBD1 or TRBD2 (5 bases each). Between the trimmed V and J ends, which lost 4 bases and 3 bases, there was a span of 10 bases. In germline, CDR1 is MNHEY, CDR2 SVGEGT. The CDR3 covers 13 residues. The chain's CDR3 is CASSWGPDYEQYF. The CDR3, as DNA: TGTGCCAGCAGTTGGGGACCCGACTACGAGCAGTACTTC.

This clonotype has only a few counts. The rearrangement joins TRBV20-1 to TRBJ2-2; TRBD2 matches at 9 bases. The V and J ends lost 6 bases and 2 bases, in that order; junction bases with no gene match: 4. This CDR3 is 14 amino acids long. Germline V gene data show CDR1 as DFQATT and CDR2 as SNEGSKA (reference sequence). The CDR3 reads CSAEAGGNTGELFF. DNA of the CDR3: TGCAGTGCCGAAGCGGGGGGCAACACCGGGGAGCTGTTTTTT.

This clonotype was detected a few times. The chain combines TRBV5-1 with TRBJ2-3; 9 bases agree with TRBD2. The germline CDR1 and CDR2 sequences are SGHRS and YFSETQ. The CDR3 covers 14 residues. V lost 3 bases to trimming and J lost 5 bases; unmatched junction nucleotides: 4. The CDR3 is CASSSAGGQDTQYF. DNA for the CDR3: TGCGCCAGCAGCTCGGCGGGGGGGCAAGATACGCAGTATTTT.

This clonotype was picked up a small number of times. As DNA, the CDR3 is TGTGCCAGCAGCTTAGCGGGAGGACAGAGCACTGAAGCTTTCTTT. It codes for CASSLAGGQSTEAFF. J is TRBJ1-1 and V is TRBV7-6, with D tentatively TRBD1 (6 bases). CDR1 and CDR2 from the germline V gene are SGHVS and FNYEAQ. The ends were cut back, 0 bases at V and 4 bases at J, with 12 bases in the middle. The CDR3 runs 15 residues.

V gene TRBV2 combines with J gene TRBJ2-2; 13 nucleotides agree with TRBD2. The V gene's germline CDR1 is SNHLY and CDR2 FYNNEI. This CDR3 is 17 amino acids long. V shed 6 bases and J 0 bases; nucleotides not matched to a gene: 4. CDR3 bases: TGTGCCAGCAGGGGGACTAGCGGGATCACGAACACCGGGGAGCTGTTTTTT. Translation gives CASRGTSGITNTGELFF.

This clonotype showed up just a few times. The chain joins TRBV24-1 to TRBJ2-3; 7 bases line up with TRBD1. Germline CDR1 reads KGHDR; CDR2 reads SFDVKD. There are 16 residues in the CDR3. J was trimmed by 10 bases and V by 4 bases; bases with no gene match: 16. The CDR3 loop is CATSEPQGVSHQPQYF. The CDR3 nucleotides are TGTGCCACCAGTGAACCCCAGGGGGTTTCTCATCAACCGCAGTATTTT.

Ten or more counts support this clonotype. The V call is TRBV12-3 or TRBV12-4, the J call TRBJ1-4, with no clear D. There are 13 residues in the CDR3. Deletions cut 7 bases from V and 7 bases from J, with 13 bases between. The DNA for the CDR3 is TGTGCCAGCACTCCACGGCTATCTGAAAAACTGTTTTTT. It specifies CASTPRLSEKLFF.

The V gene is TRBV6-1, the J gene TRBJ2-2; perhaps TRBD1 as D (5 bases). Trimming pared 2 bases from V and 4 bases from J, leaving 8 bases between. The CDR3 sequence is 14 residues long. Per the germline V gene, CDR1 is MNHNS and CDR2 is SASEGT. As DNA, the CDR3 is TGTGCCAGCAGTGAATGGGGCTTCACCGGGGAGCTGTTTTTT. It is translated as CASSEWGFTGELFF.

This clonotype has a handful of counts. The chain has TRBV4-1 and TRBJ1-2; the D is unclear. The germline V gene encodes CDR1 MGHRA and CDR2 YSYEKL. With 5 bases removed from V and 5 bases from J, the gap between germline ends came to 18 bases. The CDR3 covers 15 residues. CDR3 bases: TGCGCCAGCAGCGAAGCACGCCCGGCTCGGTATGGCTACACCTTC. This gives the protein CASSEARPARYGYTF.

The chain couples TRBV18 to TRBJ1-2, with D perhaps matching TRBD1 (5 bases). Germline-derived CDR1 and CDR2 are KGHSH and LQKENI. The CDR3 consists of 16 residues. V shed 3 bases and J shed 4 bases, with 18 bases lying between them. The CDR3 DNA follows: TGTGCCAGCTCACCCCGCGACAGCGTTTCGTTCTATGGCTACACCTTC. It yields the protein CASSPRDSVSFYGYTF.

This clonotype was found a few times. In DNA form, the CDR3 reads TGCAGTGCTACGGCGGGGGGAGGCTACAATGAGCAGTTCTTC. Protein: CSATAGGGYNEQFF. V and J are TRBV20-1 and TRBJ2-1, with 8 bases aligning to TRBD2. The V and J ends lost 4 bases and 3 bases, in that order; junction bases with no gene match: 5. The germline V gene encodes CDR1 DFQATT and CDR2 SNEGSKA (reference sequence). The CDR3 runs to 14 residues.

The chain couples TRBV29-1 to TRBJ2-4, with no clear D. Germline V CDR1 and CDR2: SQVTM, ANQGSEA. This CDR3 has 12 amino acids. Trimming shortened V by 0 bases and J by 7 bases, and 7 bases separated the two germline ends. CDR3 nucleotide sequence: TGCAGCGTTGAAGAGTTCACCAACATTCAGTACTTC. It specifies CSVEEFTNIQYF. The complete variable domain, with remaining parts taken from reference TRBV29-1 and TRBJ2-4, reads SAVISQKPSRDICQRGTSLTIQCQVDSQVTMMFWYRQQPGQSLTLIATANQGSEATYESGFVIDKFPISRPNLTFSTLTVSNMSPEDSSIYLCSVEEFTNIQYFGAGTRLSVL.

This clonotype was observed many times. This rearrangement joins TRBV7-9 to TRBJ2-5, with a weak D call TRBD1 (6 bases). Between the trimmed V and J ends, which lost 11 bases and 3 bases, there was a span of 16 bases. Per germline, CDR1 SEHNR and CDR2 FQNEAQ (reference sequence). This CDR3 region has 13 residues. CDR3 in DNA: TGTGCCCCCGGGCACAGGGAAAAAGAGACCCAGTACTTC. Encoded protein: CAPGHREKETQYF.

The V call is TRBV12-3 or TRBV12-4, the J call TRBJ2-4; D not certain. Trimming took off 2 bases at V and 2 bases at J, with 13 bases between the two ends. CDR3 length equals 16 residues. CDR3 DNA: TGTGCCAGCAGTTTAACTCGCACCGGGTCCAAAAACATTCAGTACTTC. It codes for CASSLTRTGSKNIQYF.

This chain uses TRBV5-1 with TRBJ2-3; D is uncertain. The V and J ends lost 4 bases and 3 bases respectively, with 12 bases between them. The germline V gene encodes CDR1 SGHRS and CDR2 YFSETQ. The CDR3 covers 14 residues. Here the CDR3 reads CASSLGRKTDTQYF. The CDR3 coding sequence is TGCGCCAGCAGCCTTGGACGGAAAACAGATACGCAGTATTTT.

The rearrangement uses TRBV25-1 and TRBJ2-1; D ambiguous. Germline values: CDR1 MGHDK, CDR2 SYGVNS. Trimming took off 1 base at V and 0 bases at J, with 10 bases between the two ends. This CDR3 is 16 amino acids long. CDR3 DNA: TGTGCCAGCAGTGAATTCACAGTTAGCTCCTACAATGAGCAGTTCTTC. Protein sequence: CASSEFTVSSYNEQFF.

This clonotype was seen only a few times. The genes are TRBV12-3 or TRBV12-4 and TRBJ1-6, with a weak D call TRBD1 (5 bases). The ends were cut back, 3 bases at V and 9 bases at J, with 27 bases in the middle. This CDR3 is built from 19 residues. The CDR3 spells CASSFGPGSDSRGGSPLHF. The CDR3 region has the DNA TGTGCCAGCAGTTTCGGGCCGGGATCTGACAGCCGCGGGGGTTCACCCCTCCACTTT.

This chain links TRBV6-2 or TRBV6-3 with TRBJ2-5, with 8 positions matching TRBD2. The germline CDR1 and CDR2 sequences are MNHEY and SVGEGT. V gave up 10 bases and J gave up 2 bases; unmatched junction bases: 15. The CDR3 is made up of 16 amino acids. As DNA, the CDR3 is TGTGCCACCACCGGGGCCAGCGGGGGCTATCAAGAGACCCAGTACTTC. Amino acids: CATTGASGGYQETQYF.

In its sample, this clonotype was seen a few times. The gene calls are TRBV5-6 and TRBJ2-5; D remains unclear. Germline CDR1 is SGHDT and CDR2 is YYEEEE. The V end was cut by 4 bases, the J end by 3 bases, with 13 bases between. This CDR3 spans 14 amino acids. The CDR3 here is CASSVPWGKETQYF. The CDR3, as DNA: TGTGCCAGCAGCGTCCCGTGGGGAAAAGAGACCCAGTACTTC.

In its sample, this clonotype was seen a few times. The chain employs TRBV5-1 and TRBJ2-7; D gene uncertain. V was pared by 0 bases and J by 0 bases, with 13 bases between. From germline, CDR1 is SGHRS and CDR2 YFSETQ. The CDR3 spans 16 residues. CDR3 amino acids: CASSLAGGEPSYEQYF. The CDR3 DNA is TGCGCCAGCAGCTTGGCTGGTGGAGAGCCCTCCTACGAGCAGTACTTC.

The CDR3 reads CASSDGQGPYNEQFF. The DNA of the CDR3 is TGTGCCAGCAGTGACGGACAGGGGCCCTACAATGAGCAGTTCTTC. The V gene is TRBV27, the J gene TRBJ2-1; TRBD1 matches 9 bases. The CDR3 has 15 amino acids. Trimming cost V 5 bases and J 2 bases; bases outside gene matches: 4. The germline CDR1 and CDR2 sequences are MNHEY and SMNVEV (reference sequence).

At least ten counts were recorded for this clonotype. The rearrangement uses TRBV29-1 and TRBJ2-5; 7 positions agree with TRBD1. The V gene end was trimmed by 4 bases and the J gene end by 1 base; junction bases not matched to a gene: 6. Germline CDR1 reads SQVTM; CDR2 reads ANQGSEA. This CDR3 has 14 amino acids. DNA for the CDR3: TGCAGCGTTGTCCGGGACAGCAGCCAAGAGACCCAGTACTTC. This gives the protein CSVVRDSSQETQYF.